The 6 T cell receptor beta chains presented below share a single source sample, sequenced in a study of blood T cell repertoires in COVID-19. This table comes from immunoSEQ multiplex PCR, and its TCRdb copy is limited to in-frame clones, with some not included. In the table there are 200,000 to 250,000 clones, about 90% of which are singletons. What was sequenced was peripheral blood. The receptor set was obtained from a man in his thirties or forties with acute or convalescent COVID-19.

V gene TRBV7-9 combines with J gene TRBJ2-2; 7 nucleotides align to TRBD1. The trim removed 5 bases at V and 7 bases at J, leaving 13 bases unmatched. The germline gives CDR1 SEHNR, CDR2 FQNEAQ (reference sequence). This CDR3 contains 16 residues. CDR3 sequence reads: CASSTRDRGGHGELFF. The CDR3 coding sequence is TGTGCCAGCAGCACCCGGGACAGAGGAGGTCACGGGGAGCTGTTTTTT.

The genes are TRBV7-3 and TRBJ2-2, with D possibly matching TRBD2 (5 bases). With 2 bases removed from V and 4 bases from J, the gap between germline ends came to 8 bases. The germline gives CDR1 SGHTA, CDR2 FQGTGA. The CDR3 length is 14 residues. In nucleotides, the CDR3 is TGTGCCAGCAGCTTACGAGAGGGCACCGGGGAGCTGTTTTTT. It translates to CASSLREGTGELFF.

This sequence joins TRBV9 and TRBJ1-1; D is unresolved. Looked up from germline, CDR1 is SGDLS and CDR2 is YYNGEE. Trimming took 4 bases from V and 2 from J, leaving 9 bases between them. The CDR3 has 13 amino acids. The chain's CDR3 is CASSIPGNTEAFF. The CDR3, as DNA: TGTGCCAGCAGCATCCCAGGAAACACTGAAGCTTTCTTT.

The V and J genes are TRBV24-1 and TRBJ2-1; 7 nucleotides align to TRBD2. Germline loops: CDR1 KGHDR, CDR2 SFDVKD. V shed 1 base and J 15 bases; nucleotides not matched to a gene: 5. There are 12 residues in the CDR3. This chain's CDR3 is CATSDLRREWFF. Here the CDR3 DNA reads TGTGCCACCAGTGATTTAAGGCGGGAGTGGTTCTTC.

The chain combines TRBV28 with TRBJ1-1, with TRBD1 matching 10 bases. This CDR3 is 12 amino acids long. Trimming cost V 5 bases and J 11 bases; bases outside gene matches: 5. In germline, CDR1 is MDHEN, CDR2 SYDVKM. The CDR3 region is CASSLGQGNAFF. CDR3 coding DNA: TGTGCCAGCAGTCTGGGACAGGGGAATGCTTTCTTT.

The chain couples TRBV5-1 to TRBJ1-2, with 7 bases that match TRBD1. CDR1 and CDR2 from the germline V gene are SGHRS and YFSETQ. J gave up 2 bases and V 4 bases, and 14 bases lay outside the gene matches. The CDR3 has 17 amino acids. DNA for the CDR3: TGCGCCAGCAGCCCCAAGATTACCGGGACAGAGAACTATGGCTACACCTTC. It yields the protein CASSPKITGTENYGYTF.